The sequence of this T cell receptor beta chain was determined in a study of blood T cell repertoires in COVID-19. Study-level background: The origin of the acute and convalescent COVID-19 samples was the United States, Italy and Spain.

Germline loops: CDR1 MNHEY, CDR2 SVGAGI. V dropped 2 bases and J dropped 6; count of bases not matched to a gene: 6. This CDR3 contains 15 residues. Produced via immunoSEQ multiplex PCR; TCRdb's table is partial and in-frame only. The repertoire includes under 250,000 clones, around 86% of them detected once, and roughly an eighth sits in the top ten. This receptor was taken from a man older than 75 with acute or convalescent COVID-19. The sequencing input was peripheral blood. J is TRBJ1-1 and V is TRBV6-5, with 10 nucleotides matching TRBD1. CDR3 bases: TGTGCCAGCAGTTACCCGACAGGGGGCAGGGCTGAAGCTTTCTTT. Amino acid sequence: CASSYPTGGRAEAFF.